A single sample is the source of the 24 T cell receptor beta chains below, sequenced in a study of blood T cell repertoires in COVID-19. Profiled with immunoSEQ multiplex PCR; TCRdb holds only in-frame clones, not every one. The table shows around 120,000 clones, with around 85% occurring only once. The sample consisted of peripheral blood. Receptors were obtained from a man in his 70s who had recovered from COVID-19.

The chain combines TRBV19 with TRBJ2-2; 14 bases are shared with TRBD2. The CDR3 has 18 amino acids. The ends lost 5 bases at V and 5 bases at J; junction bases unmatched: 10. Germline V gene data show CDR1 as LNHDA and CDR2 as SQIVND (reference sequence). CDR3 DNA: TGTGCCAGTAGTTACCTAGTGACTAGCGGGAGGGGAACCGGGGAGCTGTTTTTT. It encodes CASSYLVTSGRGTGELFF.

The chain uses TRBV6-5 and TRBJ2-5; 7 bases map to TRBD1. The junction had 8 bases not matched to a gene; V was cut back by 6 bases and J by 4 bases. Germline CDR1 is MNHEY and CDR2 is SVGAGI. The CDR3 runs to 14 residues. CDR3 DNA sequence: TGTGCCAGCAGACGCGACAGGGTTTTAGAGACCCAGTACTTC. It is translated as CASRRDRVLETQYF.

The chain is built from TRBV4-1 and TRBJ1-2; D is possibly TRBD1 (5 bases). V was cut by 0 bases and J by 8 bases, with 19 bases left in between. Germline values: CDR1 MGHRA, CDR2 YSYEKL. This CDR3 is built from 16 residues. The CDR3 sequence: CASSQETVWRGKGYTF. CDR3 bases: TGCGCCAGCAGCCAAGAAACGGTATGGAGGGGAAAAGGCTACACCTTC.

The chain has TRBV11-2 and TRBJ1-1; the match to TRBD1 covers 7 bases. Germline V gene data show CDR1 as SGHAT and CDR2 as FQNNGV. Trimming removed 3 bases from V and 4 bases from J; junction bases left unmatched: 5. The CDR3 contains 14 residues. CDR3 in amino acids: CASSFEGAVTEAFF. CDR3 sequence (DNA): TGTGCCAGCAGCTTCGAGGGGGCGGTCACTGAAGCTTTCTTT.

CDR3 sequence (DNA): TGTGCCAGCAGCCCGCAGGTCCAAGAGACCCAGTACTTC. This encodes CASSPQVQETQYF. The rearrangement uses TRBV7-3 and TRBJ2-5, with D unclear. V dropped 5 bases and J dropped 1 base, with 8 bases sitting between them. Germline CDR1 reads SGHTA; CDR2 reads FQGTGA. The CDR3 loop spans 13 amino acids.

The chain links TRBV7-9 to TRBJ2-7; a weak D match, TRBD2 (5 bases). Germline CDR1 SEHNR, CDR2 FQNEAQ (reference sequence). CDR3 size: 12 residues. The V gene lost 5 bases and the J gene lost 7 bases, with 12 bases spanning the gap. The CDR3 region has the DNA TGTGCCAGCAGCCCTCTTTCGGGGGAGCAGTACTTC. Residues: CASSPLSGEQYF.

The CDR3 region is CSVVGLGRRETQYF. Written as DNA, the CDR3 is TGCAGCGTTGTTGGGTTGGGCAGGAGGGAGACCCAGTACTTC. The chain links TRBV29-1 to TRBJ2-5; a weak D match, TRBD2 (5 bases). Germline lookup yields CDR1 SQVTM and CDR2 ANQGSEA. The V and J ends lost 4 bases and 5 bases respectively, with 17 bases between them. This CDR3 is 14 amino acids long.

The chain is built from TRBV28 and TRBJ2-5, with 8 bases that match TRBD2. Trimming removed 5 bases from V and 3 bases from J; junction bases left unmatched: 2. Germline V gene lookup returns CDR1 MDHEN and CDR2 SYDVKM. CDR3 size: 13 residues. The CDR3 DNA follows: TGTGCCAGCAGTCCCGGGAGGGAAGAGACCCAGTACTTC. Encoded protein: CASSPGREETQYF.

The V gene is TRBV4-2, the J gene TRBJ2-1, with 15 positions matching TRBD2. The CDR3 runs 18 residues. The germline V gene encodes CDR1 LGHNA and CDR2 YNFKEQ. The ends lost 1 base at V and 4 bases at J; junction bases unmatched: 5. The CDR3: CASSQVGLAGGEYNEQFF. As DNA, the CDR3 is TGTGCCAGCAGCCAAGTGGGACTAGCGGGAGGAGAGTACAATGAGCAGTTCTTC.

The chain joins TRBV24-1 to TRBJ2-2, with D possibly matching TRBD1 (5 bases). Per germline, CDR1 KGHDR and CDR2 SFDVKD. This CDR3 is 13 amino acids long. V lost 5 bases, J lost 5 bases, and 8 bases lay in between. The chain's CDR3 is CATSGQITGELFF. Here the CDR3 DNA reads TGTGCCACCAGTGGACAGATTACCGGGGAGCTGTTTTTT.

The chain employs TRBV24-1 and TRBJ2-3, with a possible D match to TRBD2 (5 bases). CDR1 is KGHDR, CDR2 SFDVKD, per germline. This CDR3 region has 15 residues. V lost 11 bases, J lost 3 bases, and 20 bases lay in between. The CDR3 coding sequence is TGTGCCATCCTGCCCCTAGAGGGTCATACAGATACGCAGTATTTT. Translation gives CAILPLEGHTDTQYF.

This clone was observed a few times. One junction end disagrees with the germline gene, perhaps due to a read error. The genes are TRBV2 and TRBJ2-1; 13 bases align to TRBD2. Germline CDR1 and CDR2: SNHLY and FYNNEI. This CDR3 is built from 17 residues. CDR3 loop: CASSEEGLAGRGMELFF. CDR3 nucleotides: TGTGCCAGCAGTGAAGAGGGACTAGCGGGAAGAGGGATGGAGCTGTTCTTC.

V and J are TRBV29-1 and TRBJ2-5; the D is unclear. The CDR3 consists of 13 residues. The germline V gene has CDR1 SQVTM and CDR2 ANQGSEA. With 2 bases removed from V and 1 base from J, the gap between germline ends came to 8 bases. CDR3 region: CSVEKRPQETQYF. CDR3 DNA: TGCAGCGTTGAAAAGCGCCCCCAAGAGACCCAGTACTTC. The whole variable domain, filled in from reference TRBV29-1 and TRBJ2-5, reads SAVISQKPSRDICQRGTSLTIQCQVDSQVTMMFWYRQQPGQSLTLIATANQGSEATYESGFVIDKFPISRPNLTFSTLTVSNMSPEDSSIYLCSVEKRPQETQYFGPGTRLLVL.

This clone showed up just once. V and J are TRBV27 and TRBJ1-2, with 7 bases lining up with TRBD1. V shed 3 bases, J shed 7 bases, and the junction held 5 bases outside the gene matches. This CDR3 is 13 amino acids long. Germline CDR1 reads MNHEY; CDR2 reads SMNVEV (reference sequence). The DNA of the CDR3 is TGTGCCAGCAGTTTCGCGACAGGGCTTGGCTACACCTTC. It codes for CASSFATGLGYTF.

The chain joins TRBV7-9 to TRBJ2-1; D may be TRBD2 (5 bases). Germline-derived CDR1 and CDR2 are SEHNR and FQNEAQ (reference sequence). V was trimmed by 4 bases and J by 7 bases, leaving 14 bases between them. The CDR3 runs 14 residues. The CDR3 is CASSYRSADNEQFF. CDR3 coding DNA: TGTGCCAGCAGCTACCGTAGCGCGGATAATGAGCAGTTCTTC.

The chain combines TRBV9 with TRBJ2-1; D is undetermined. The CDR3 extends over 11 amino acids. The ends were cut back, 3 bases at V and 6 bases at J, with 4 bases in the middle. In germline, CDR1 is SGDLS, CDR2 YYNGEE. CDR3 DNA sequence: TGTGCCAGCAGCGCATCCAATGAGCAGTTCTTC. Its protein is CASSASNEQFF. The whole variable domain, remainder taken from reference TRBV9 and TRBJ2-1, is DSGVTQTPKHLITATGQRVTLRCSPRSGDLSVYWYQQSLDQGLQFLIQYYNGEERAKGNILERFSAQQFPDLHSELNLSSLELGDSALYFCASSASNEQFFGPGTRLTVL.

The chain carries TRBV6-5 and TRBJ2-1; D is possibly TRBD2 (6 bases). In germline, CDR1 is MNHEY, CDR2 SVGAGI. Trimming pared 10 bases from V and 6 bases from J, leaving 16 bases between. This CDR3 has 13 amino acids. The chain's CDR3 is CAITVTAGNEQFF. CDR3 nucleotides: TGTGCCATCACCGTGACAGCGGGCAATGAGCAGTTCTTC.

The chain carries TRBV29-1 and TRBJ1-2; 9 bases line up with TRBD1. The CDR3 extends over 12 amino acids. Looked up from germline, CDR1 is SQVTM and CDR2 is ANQGSEA. V lost 6 bases to trimming and J lost 8 bases; unmatched junction nucleotides: 7. This chain's CDR3 is CSVTTGGRGYTF. In DNA form, the CDR3 reads TGCAGCGTGACAACAGGGGGCCGAGGCTACACCTTC.

The rearrangement uses TRBV24-1 and TRBJ2-1, with TRBD2 matching over 10 bases. This CDR3 has 15 amino acids. The trim removed 4 bases at V and 6 bases at J, leaving 5 bases unmatched. Germline V CDR1 and CDR2: KGHDR, SFDVKD. The CDR3 protein is CATSDPRTSGNEQFF. The CDR3 DNA is TGTGCCACCAGTGACCCCCGGACTAGCGGCAATGAGCAGTTCTTC.

There are a few counts of this clone. The V gene is TRBV9, the J gene TRBJ1-3, with no clear D. CDR3 length equals 17 residues. Trimming removed 0 bases at V and 0 bases at J, with 13 bases between. Germline V lookup: CDR1 SGDLS, CDR2 YYNGEE. Here the CDR3 reads CASSVAVATTSGNTIYF. As DNA, the CDR3 is TGTGCCAGCAGCGTAGCAGTGGCAACTACCTCTGGAAACACCATATATTTT. Filled out from reference TRBV9 and TRBJ1-3, the complete variable domain reads DSGVTQTPKHLITATGQRVTLRCSPRSGDLSVYWYQQSLDQGLQFLIQYYNGEERAKGNILERFSAQQFPDLHSELNLSSLELGDSALYFCASSVAVATTSGNTIYFGEGSWLTVV.

V gene TRBV5-1 combines with J gene TRBJ2-3; TRBD2 matches at 10 bases. CDR1 and CDR2 from the germline V gene are SGHRS and YFSETQ. The CDR3 covers 15 residues. V gave up 7 bases and J gave up 0 bases; unmatched junction bases: 5. As DNA, the CDR3 is TGCGCCAGCCGAAGCGGGAGGGTTAGCACAGATACGCAGTATTTT. This translates into CASRSGRVSTDTQYF.

J is TRBJ2-7 and V is TRBV13, with TRBD2 matching over 7 bases. This CDR3 has 15 residues. From germline, CDR1 is PRHDT and CDR2 FYEKMQ (reference sequence). The ends lost 4 bases at V and 4 bases at J; junction bases unmatched: 10. As DNA, the CDR3 is TGTGCCAGCAGCTCGCGGGAGATGGGACCTTACGAGCAGTACTTC. This translates into CASSSREMGPYEQYF.

The chain links TRBV6-5 to TRBJ1-6; D perhaps matches TRBD1 (6 bases). The germline V and J ends were trimmed by 7 bases and 7 bases, with 11 bases remaining between them. CDR1 is MNHEY and CDR2 is SVGAGI in the germline V gene. This CDR3 has 13 residues. The chain's CDR3 is CASTTGLNSPLHF. The CDR3 DNA reads as TGTGCCAGCACCACAGGGTTGAATTCACCCCTCCACTTT.

The CDR3 sequence is CAWSRLSGGTDTQYF. CDR3 nucleotides: TGTGCCTGGAGTAGGCTTAGCGGGGGAACAGATACGCAGTATTTT. The chain carries TRBV30 and TRBJ2-3; 9 bases fit TRBD2. The CDR3 spans 15 residues. Germline-derived CDR1 and CDR2 are GTSNPN and SVGIG (reference sequence). V was pared by 2 bases and J by 3 bases, with 6 bases of the junction left unmatched.